This T cell receptor beta chain was recovered during a study of T cell repertoires in cytomegalovirus infection. Overall study context: It was recently identified HLA-C-restricted and well-studied HLA-B-restricted CMV epitopes that the study used.

The CDR3 extends over 15 amino acids. V was clipped by 3 bases and J by 4 bases; unmatched bases: 5. The germline V gene encodes CDR1 LGHDT and CDR2 YNNKEL (reference sequence). TCRdb ran MiXCR on the reads and lists one entry per CDR3 protein. The data contain 100,000 or so distinct CDR3 sequences, roughly 39% of them singletons. With respect to this clonotype: The antigen is not known.

The sample was CD8+ T cells from cultured PBMCs, taken from culture after CMV antigen stimulation. The receptor's source is a human donor in good health (CMV status not recorded). Some clones in this sample may be carry-over from other donors' samples. The rearrangement uses TRBV3-1 and TRBJ2-2; 7 bases align to TRBD1. The CDR3 loop is CASSQGRGSTGELFF. CDR3 DNA: TGTGCCAGCAGCCAGGGCAGGGGGAGCACCGGGGAGCTGTTTTTT.